The entry below gives a single TCR beta chain sequence along with its context. There are a few counts of this clonotype. No antigen is known for it. Within one base of it there is no much larger clone, and no base qualities were kept. Trimming removed 4 bases from V and 1 base from J; the gene matches leave 12 bases unexplained. The CDR3 contains 16 residues, cysteine and phenylalanine counted. Just the 48-base CDR3 DNA is kept, in frame starting at base 1. CDR1 and CDR2 are drawn from the germline V gene (reference sequence): GTSNPN, SVGIG. This record belongs to a study of response to subunit inactivated influenza vaccine listed by TCRdb under 2018. Study-wide context: Deep quantitative T cell receptor repertoire profiling was used in the study to track responses to a trivalent subunit inactivated influenza vaccine. Overall study outcomes, separate from this receptor: The authors suggested that each seasonal influenza vaccination may recruit only a limited number of new T cells.

Libraries were constructed by RT-PCR. TCRdb names Illumina HiSeq 2500 as the instrument used. TCRdb reprocessed the public reads (quality trimming at Q25 with fastp, clone calling with MiXCR) and kept in-frame beta chains. Merged by CDR3 protein, the rows form single entries marked with the most common genes and DNA. Counted in this sample were under 550,000 distinct CDR3 sequences; roughly 7.9% of them appeared once. Around 13% of the sample is in the top ten clones. This material consisted of PBMCs from blood, taken around 25 months after vaccination. The receptor was derived from a man aged 50 to 75 who received an inactivated influenza vaccine. Donor details come from another sample of the same person, matched by shared clones. In this chain, TRBV30 is recombined with TRBJ1-1, with 7 bases matching TRBD1. The nucleotides are TGTGCCTGGAACCCCGACAGGGTGAAACCGAACACTGAAGCTTTCTTT. It translates to CAWNPDRVKPNTEAFF.